This TCR beta chain was recovered during a study of CD8+ T cells in alopecia areata. Study conclusions and caveats: Unlike in mice, where it was clearer, TCR sharing across patients was less clear, possibly HLA-related.

The CDR3 loop spans 14 amino acids. Per the germline V gene, CDR1 is MNHEY and CDR2 is SVGAGI. V shed 4 bases and J 3 bases; nucleotides not matched to a gene: 4. RNA extraction was followed by reverse transcription into cDNA, which acted as the sequencing template. The repertoire was sequenced with immunoSEQ multiplex PCR; TCRdb's copy has only in-frame clones and lacks some. The sample yields under 35,000 clones, 60% to 85% seen once. Alopecia areata patients provided lesional scalp punch biopsies and peripheral blood, both collected for the study. This clone was found once. Antigen: not known. The V gene is TRBV6-5, the J gene TRBJ2-7, with 9 bases lining up with TRBD1. Sequencing used NKG2D-low CD8+ T cells sorted from blood. This TCR was sampled from a human donor with alopecia areata. The CDR3 is CASSWTGESYEQYF. Here the CDR3 DNA reads TGTGCCAGCAGTTGGACAGGGGAGAGCTACGAGCAGTACTTC.